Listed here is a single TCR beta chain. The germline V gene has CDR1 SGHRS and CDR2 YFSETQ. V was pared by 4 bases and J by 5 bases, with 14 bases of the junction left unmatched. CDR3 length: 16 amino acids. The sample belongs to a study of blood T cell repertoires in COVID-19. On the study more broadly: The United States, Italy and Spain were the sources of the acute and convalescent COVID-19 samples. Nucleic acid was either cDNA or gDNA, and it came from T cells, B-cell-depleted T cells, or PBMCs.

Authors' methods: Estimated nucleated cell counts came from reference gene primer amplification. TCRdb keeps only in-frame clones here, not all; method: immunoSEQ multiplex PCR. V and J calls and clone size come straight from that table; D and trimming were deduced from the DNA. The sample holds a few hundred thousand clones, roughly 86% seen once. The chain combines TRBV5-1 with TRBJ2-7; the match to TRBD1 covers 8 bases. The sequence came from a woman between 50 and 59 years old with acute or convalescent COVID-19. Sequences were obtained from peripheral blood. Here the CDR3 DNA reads TGCGCCAGCAGCCCCCGAGCTAGACAGGGGAACCACGAGCAGTACTTC. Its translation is CASSPRARQGNHEQYF.